This TCR beta chain was sequenced for a study of T-cell reconstitution after alpha-beta-depleted transplantation in children. Unique molecular identifiers were built into the TCRbeta library. One entry per CDR3 protein, called by TCRdb with MiXCR from the PCR reads. The data hold around 15,000 distinct CDR3 sequences, with approximately 5.1% observed a single time. The CDR3 has 15 amino acids. Looked up from germline, CDR1 is SGHTA and CDR2 is FQGNSA. V was pared by 7 bases and J by 6 bases, with 9 bases of the junction left unmatched. Study results and limitations: The authors attributed T-cell counts and diversity one year after transplant mostly to newly produced T cells. Several hundred expanded graft clones reportedly supplied alpha-beta T cells about two months after transplant. Several patients had high TCRbeta diversity at day 60; it came from surviving recipient T cells and thymic progenitors.

This clonotype was counted ten times or more. Its antigen is as yet unknown. The source material was PBMCs, sampled before TCRalphabeta/CD19-depleted stem cell transplant. The chain recombines TRBV7-2 with TRBJ2-2; 9 positions match TRBD2. The sequence was collected from a boy under 18 with acute lymphoblastic leukemia, due to receive a stem cell transplant. This CDR3 is CASKPGGGAAGELFF. DNA for the CDR3: TGTGCCAGCAAACCGGGCGGGGGGGCCGCCGGGGAGCTGTTTTTT.